This TCR beta chain was obtained from a study of cytomegalovirus exposure and HLA in healthy donors. Points from the study as a whole: According to a later analysis, most TCR beta chains associated with CMV appeared HLA-restricted.

In the case of this clone: Its antigen remains unidentified.

Use of 60 Vbeta and 13 Jbeta primers characterized the PCR. Libraries were prepared by immunoSEQ multiplex PCR; TCRdb keeps only in-frame clonotypes and omits some of them. The sample holds roughly 100,000 clones, approximately 70% seen once. The clonotype was recovered from a woman aged 45-65 years in good health and CMV-seronegative. The sequencing sample was made of PBMCs.

The CDR3 loop is CASRTHYRGDEQYF. The CDR3 DNA is TGTGCCAGCAGAACACATTACAGGGGTGACGAGCAGTACTTC. This chain connects TRBV28 to TRBJ2-7; 7 nucleotides match TRBD1. From germline, CDR1 is MDHEN and CDR2 SYDVKM. The CDR3 is 14 residues long. V was clipped by 6 bases and J by 5 bases; unmatched bases: 10.